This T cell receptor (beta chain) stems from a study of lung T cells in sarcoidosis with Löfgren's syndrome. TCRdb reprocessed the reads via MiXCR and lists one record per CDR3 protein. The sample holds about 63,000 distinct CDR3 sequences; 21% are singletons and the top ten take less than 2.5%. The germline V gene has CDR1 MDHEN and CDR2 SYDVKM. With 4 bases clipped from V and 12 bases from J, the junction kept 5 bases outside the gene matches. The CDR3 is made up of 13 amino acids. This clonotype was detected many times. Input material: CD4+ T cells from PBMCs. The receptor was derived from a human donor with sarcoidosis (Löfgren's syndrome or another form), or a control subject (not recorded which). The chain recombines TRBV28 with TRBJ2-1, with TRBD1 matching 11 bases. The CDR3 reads CASSSGQGARQFF. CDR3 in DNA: TGTGCCAGCAGTTCCGGACAGGGGGCTCGGCAGTTCTTC. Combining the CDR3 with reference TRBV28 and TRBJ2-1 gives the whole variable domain DVKVTQSSRYLVKRTGEKVFLECVQDMDHENMFWYRQDPGLGLRLIYFSYDVKMKEKGDIPEGYSVSREKKERFSLILESASTNQTSMYLCASSSGQGARQFFGPGTRLTVL.